The table lists the clone carrying this T cell receptor (beta chain) with a few counts. What it binds is unknown. This CDR3 region has 14 residues. Trimming shortened V by 3 bases and J by 2 bases, and 9 bases separated the two germline ends. The V gene's germline CDR1 is SGHTA and CDR2 FQGNSA. This sample was taken from a study of blood T cells in healthy people across ages. General observations from the study: Among long-lived donors, naive CD4+ cells were more numerous and diversity higher than in aged donors.

Each of the donors had roughly 9.7 milliliters of peripheral blood drawn into EDTA-treated Vacutainer tubes. With a J-beta primer mix and a sample-barcoded 5' primer, a second PCR ran about 7 to 12 cycles. The template-switch adaptor, which had 12 random nucleotides, put a tag on each cDNA molecule. Every sample gave at least 2.5 million paired-end reads containing CDR3. TCRdb re-called the 5' RACE reads through MiXCR, storing one row per CDR3 protein. This table has roughly 800,000 distinct CDR3 sequences, roughly 50% appearing once. Sequencing was done on a sample of blood. The clonotype originates from a man aged 25-45 years in good health. The rearrangement uses TRBV7-2 and TRBJ2-3; D unresolved. This CDR3 reads CASSLARHTDTQYF. In DNA form, the CDR3 reads TGTGCCAGCAGCTTGGCCAGACACACAGATACGCAGTATTTT. Full variable domain (remainder filled in from reference TRBV7-2 and TRBJ2-3): GAGVSQSPSNKVTEKGKDVELRCDPISGHTALYWYRQSLGQGLEFLIYFQGNSAPDKSGLPSDRFSAERTGGSVSTLTIQRTQQEDSAVYLCASSLARHTDTQYFGPGTRLTVL.